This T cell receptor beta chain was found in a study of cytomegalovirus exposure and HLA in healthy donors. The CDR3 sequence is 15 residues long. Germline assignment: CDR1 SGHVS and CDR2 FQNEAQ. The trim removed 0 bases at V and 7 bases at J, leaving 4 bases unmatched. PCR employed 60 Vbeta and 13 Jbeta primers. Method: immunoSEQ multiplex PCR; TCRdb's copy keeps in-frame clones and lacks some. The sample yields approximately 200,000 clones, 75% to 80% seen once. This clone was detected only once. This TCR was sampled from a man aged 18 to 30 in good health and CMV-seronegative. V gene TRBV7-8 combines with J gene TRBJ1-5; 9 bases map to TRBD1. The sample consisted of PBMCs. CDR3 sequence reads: CASSLAGTGRQPQHF. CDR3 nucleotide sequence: TGTGCCAGCAGCTTAGCCGGGACAGGGCGGCAGCCCCAGCATTTT.